These 29 T cell receptor beta chains originate from one sample sequenced in a study of T cells after yellow fever vaccination. In TCRdb, the 5' RACE reads were re-called with MiXCR into one record per CDR3 protein. Of 450,000 to 600,000 distinct CDR3 sequences in the sample, about 15% were seen once. The sequenced sample was PBMCs, obtained 5 days after the first yellow fever vaccination. These receptors came from a young man who received the YFV17D yellow fever vaccine.

The V and J genes are TRBV6-5 and TRBJ2-2; the D gene is possibly TRBD2 (6 bases). The V end was cut by 5 bases, the J end by 0 bases, with 13 bases between. The CDR3 has 16 residues. CDR1 and CDR2 from the germline V gene are MNHEY and SVGAGI. CDR3 DNA: TGTGCCAGCAGTCTCGAACCGGGGGCGAACACCGGGGAGCTGTTTTTT. Its translation is CASSLEPGANTGELFF.

Many counts were recorded for this clonotype. This sequence joins TRBV6-5 and TRBJ2-5; D gene unclear. Germline values: CDR1 MNHEY, CDR2 SVGAGI. The CDR3 length is 14 residues. V was trimmed by 2 bases and J by 2 bases, leaving 9 bases between them. CDR3 protein: CASSYRASQETQYF. CDR3 bases: TGTGCCAGCAGTTACCGGGCTTCACAAGAGACCCAGTACTTC.

In its sample, this clonotype was seen a few times. This rearrangement joins TRBV9 to TRBJ2-1; 8 bases fit TRBD2. Germline V CDR1 and CDR2: SGDLS, YYNGEE. J lost 2 bases, V lost 4 bases, and 8 bases had no gene match. The CDR3 spans 16 residues. CDR3 bases: TGTGCCAGCAGCCAGGACCGGGGGGGCCCCTACAATGAGCAGTTCTTC. Its protein is CASSQDRGGPYNEQFF.

This clonotype came up many times. This sequence joins TRBV20-1 and TRBJ2-5; 7 nucleotides line up with TRBD2. The junction had 5 bases not matched to a gene; V was cut back by 0 bases and J by 1 base. This CDR3 has 15 residues. Germline CDR1 is DFQATT and CDR2 is SNEGSKA (reference sequence). Written as DNA, the CDR3 is TGCAGTGCTAGAGATAACCTAGCGGTCCAAGAGACCCAGTACTTC. It codes for CSARDNLAVQETQYF.

This clonotype was counted a few times. Germline and junction disagree at one end, which may indicate a read error. The chain couples TRBV12-3 or TRBV12-4 to TRBJ1-1, with D possibly being TRBD1 (6 bases). The length of the CDR3 is 13 residues. CDR3 DNA sequence: TGTGCCAGCAGTTTAAAGGTTGAGGTGGGGGGACATTTT. Translated, it gives CASSLKVEVGGHF.

CDR3 region: CASSPTQEHTEAFF. The CDR3 nucleotides read TGTGCCAGCTCACCAACTCAGGAGCACACTGAAGCTTTCTTT. The rearrangement joins TRBV18 to TRBJ1-1; no clear D. The CDR3 sequence is 14 residues long. Germline CDR1 reads KGHSH; CDR2 reads LQKENI. V lost 2 bases and J 3 bases, leaving 10 bases between the germline ends.

The rearrangement uses TRBV15 and TRBJ1-6, with D hard to call. Germline CDR1 reads LNHNV; CDR2 reads YYDKDF (reference sequence). The CDR3 runs to 15 residues. The germline V and J ends were trimmed by 1 base and 6 bases, with 10 bases remaining between them. The CDR3 is CATSRGGPGNSPLHF. The CDR3 nucleotides read TGTGCCACCAGCAGAGGCGGGCCCGGTAATTCACCCCTCCACTTT.

This clonotype was picked up a small number of times. The chain is built from TRBV7-2 and TRBJ2-3, with 9 bases matching TRBD2. J was trimmed by 5 bases and V by 2 bases; bases with no gene match: 2. The CDR3 totals 14 residues. Germline CDR1 SGHTA, CDR2 FQGNSA. CDR3 sequence: CASSLQRGEDTQYF. For the CDR3, the DNA is TGTGCCAGCAGCTTACAGCGGGGGGAAGATACGCAGTATTTT.

This clonotype was recorded many times. The chain employs TRBV6-6 and TRBJ1-2; TRBD1 is a possible D gene (5 bases). The germline V and J ends were trimmed by 6 bases and 3 bases, with 11 bases remaining between them. Germline assignment: CDR1 MNHNY and CDR2 SVGAGI (reference sequence). The CDR3 sequence is 13 residues long. CDR3 protein: CASRQVTHYGYTF. CDR3 nucleotides: TGTGCCAGCAGACAGGTTACCCACTATGGCTACACCTTC.

The V and J genes are TRBV12-3 or TRBV12-4 and TRBJ2-3; perhaps TRBD2 as D (7 bases). The CDR3 extends over 16 amino acids. Trimming removed 5 bases from V and 6 bases from J, with 21 bases in between. Here the CDR3 DNA reads TGTGCCAGCAGTCCTATAGCGTGGGGGGGGCCCGATACGCAGTATTTT. This translates into CASSPIAWGGPDTQYF.

This clonotype was counted a few times. The chain links TRBV7-8 to TRBJ2-3; D is undetermined. Germline CDR1 reads SGHVS; CDR2 reads FQNEAQ. Trimming pared 2 bases from V and 2 bases from J, leaving 8 bases between. This CDR3 has 14 amino acids. CDR3 sequence (DNA): TGTGCCAGCAGCTTACCCAGAACCACAGATACGCAGTATTTT. Translated, it gives CASSLPRTTDTQYF.

The table lists this clonotype with a few counts. V and J are TRBV3-1 and TRBJ2-4, with D unclear. The CDR3 is 14 amino acids. Germline values: CDR1 LGHDT, CDR2 YNNKEL (reference sequence). The V and J ends lost 0 bases and 1 base respectively, with 4 bases between them. The CDR3 loop is CASSQDQAKNIQYF. The CDR3 region has the DNA TGTGCCAGCAGCCAAGATCAGGCCAAAAACATTCAGTACTTC.

This clonotype has only a few counts. The chain combines TRBV2 with TRBJ1-5; 8 bases are a match to TRBD1. This CDR3 is built from 15 residues. The V gene's germline CDR1 is SNHLY and CDR2 FYNNEI. Unmatched junction bases numbered 9, after V lost 4 bases and J lost 7 bases. The CDR3: CASSARETGVQPQHF. In DNA, the CDR3 is TGTGCCAGCAGTGCCCGTGAGACAGGGGTACAGCCCCAGCATTTT.

This clonotype appeared a few times. The rearrangement uses TRBV27 and TRBJ2-3, with D unresolved. V gave up 3 bases and J gave up 2 bases, with 9 bases separating them. The length of the CDR3 is 14 residues. Germline V gene sequence: CDR1 MNHEY, CDR2 SMNVEV (reference sequence). CDR3 protein: CASSFGRNTDTQYF. For the CDR3, the DNA is TGTGCCAGCAGTTTCGGACGGAACACAGATACGCAGTATTTT.

This clonotype was seen many times. This sequence joins TRBV12-3 or TRBV12-4 and TRBJ2-7; TRBD1 matches at 7 bases. V trimming: 6 bases; J trimming: 3 bases; junction bases outside the gene matches: 2. CDR3 length equals 12 residues. The CDR3 loop is CASSWDSYEQYF. The CDR3, as DNA: TGTGCCAGCAGCTGGGACAGCTACGAGCAGTACTTC.

V and J are TRBV7-9 and TRBJ2-7; D call uncertain. V lost 4 bases to trimming and J lost 6 bases, with 10 bases between them. Germline V lookup: CDR1 SEHNR, CDR2 FQNEAQ (reference sequence). The CDR3 spans 12 residues. This CDR3 is CASSSRVGEQYF. CDR3 sequence (DNA): TGTGCCAGCAGCTCAAGGGTCGGCGAGCAGTACTTC.

This clonotype has a handful of counts. The V call is TRBV4-1, the J call TRBJ2-2; D is unresolved. The V end lost 0 bases, the J end lost 0 bases, and 14 bases lay between the germline ends. This CDR3 region has 18 residues. Germline CDR1 reads MGHRA; CDR2 reads YSYEKL. Written as DNA, the CDR3 is TGCGCCAGCAGCCAAGATCGTTTCGGGTTAGCGAACACCGGGGAGCTGTTTTTT. Its protein product is CASSQDRFGLANTGELFF.

The chain recombines TRBV5-4 with TRBJ2-7; D is uncertain. This CDR3 spans 15 amino acids. The V gene lost 3 bases and the J gene lost 6 bases, with 19 bases spanning the gap. Germline-derived CDR1 and CDR2 are SGHNT and YYREEE (reference sequence). CDR3 sequence (DNA): TGTGCCAGCAGCTCCGCGTGGAGCAGGAGTCGCGAGCAGTACTTC. Translation: CASSSAWSRSREQYF.

The chain is built from TRBV10-3 and TRBJ1-1; TRBD1 agrees at 9 bases. The CDR3 is 16 residues long. Per the germline V gene, CDR1 is ENHRY and CDR2 is SYGVKD. V was clipped by 5 bases and J by 6 bases; unmatched bases: 13. CDR3 loop: CAISPLETGGSAEAFF. The CDR3 DNA reads TGTGCCATCAGTCCTCTAGAAACAGGGGGCTCAGCTGAAGCTTTCTTT.

The J gene is TRBJ2-1, the V gene TRBV4-3; D perhaps matches TRBD1 (6 bases). This CDR3 spans 18 amino acids. Germline V gene sequence: CDR1 LGHNA, CDR2 YSLEER. Trimming stripped 0 bases from V and 6 bases from J, with 21 bases between. The CDR3 is CASSQDSQGVFYFNEQFF. DNA for the CDR3: TGCGCCAGCAGCCAAGATTCACAGGGTGTGTTTTATTTCAATGAGCAGTTCTTC.

This chain uses TRBV28 with TRBJ1-2; 11 bases fit TRBD1. Germline values: CDR1 MDHEN, CDR2 SYDVKM. The CDR3 extends over 13 amino acids. Trimming at V came to 5 bases and at J to 7 bases, leaving 3 bases not matched to a gene. In nucleotides, the CDR3 is TGTGCCAGCAGTCCGGGACAGGGGGTTGGCTACACCTTC. It codes for CASSPGQGVGYTF.

The genes are TRBV12-3 or TRBV12-4 and TRBJ2-1, with 10 bases matching TRBD2. The CDR3 contains 15 residues. Germline trimming cut 6 bases from V and 10 bases from J; bases unmatched to any gene: 12. CDR3 protein: CASSPSGGPVGEQFF. In DNA, the CDR3 is TGTGCCAGCAGCCCTAGCGGGGGCCCCGTCGGGGAGCAGTTCTTC.

A word on this clonotype: A read error may produce the germline difference seen at one junction end. The chain joins TRBV12-3 or TRBV12-4 to TRBJ2-3, with 8 bases matching TRBD2. The length of the CDR3 is 19 residues. CDR3 sequence: CASSHPRRGSGILTDTQFF. The CDR3 region has the DNA TGTGCCAGCAGTCACCCCCGCCGTGGTAGCGGGATTCTCACAGATACGCAGTTTTTT.

This clonotype has a handful of counts. The rearrangement uses TRBV12-3 or TRBV12-4 and TRBJ1-3; a possible D gene is TRBD1 (5 bases). The CDR3 loop spans 14 amino acids. V was shortened by 5 bases and J by 1 base, with 9 bases between the two germline ends. The CDR3 is CASSGTRSGNTIYF. CDR3 nucleotide sequence: TGTGCCAGCAGTGGGACGAGGTCTGGAAACACCATATATTTT.

The chain combines TRBV15 with TRBJ1-2, with D unclear. The CDR3 length is 12 residues. The ends were cut back, 5 bases at V and 0 bases at J, with 4 bases in the middle. The germline V gene has CDR1 LNHNV and CDR2 YYDKDF (reference sequence). CDR3 in amino acids: CATSGANYGYTF. Here the CDR3 DNA reads TGTGCCACCAGCGGGGCTAACTATGGCTACACCTTC.

The chain uses TRBV6-5 and TRBJ1-6; D remains unclear. Germline V gene sequence: CDR1 MNHEY, CDR2 SVGAGI. Trimming took 4 bases from V and 0 from J, leaving 10 bases between them. The length of the CDR3 is 16 residues. CDR3 in amino acids: CASSFWGTSYNSPLHF. The CDR3 DNA reads TGTGCCAGCAGTTTTTGGGGTACCTCCTATAATTCACCCCTCCACTTT.

This chain uses TRBV28 with TRBJ2-3; 10 bases are a match to TRBD2. This CDR3 spans 17 amino acids. Germline V gene lookup returns CDR1 MDHEN and CDR2 SYDVKM. The trim removed 4 bases at V and 6 bases at J, leaving 13 bases unmatched. The CDR3 protein is CASSYTRASGGGDTQYF. CDR3 nucleotide sequence: TGTGCCAGCAGTTATACCCGGGCTAGCGGGGGCGGGGATACGCAGTATTTT. The complete variable domain, with remaining parts taken from reference TRBV28 and TRBJ2-3, reads DVKVTQSSRYLVKRTGEKVFLECVQDMDHENMFWYRQDPGLGLRLIYFSYDVKMKEKGDIPEGYSVSREKKERFSLILESASTNQTSMYLCASSYTRASGGGDTQYFGPGTRLTVL.

This clonotype was seen a few times. This sequence joins TRBV7-9 and TRBJ2-3, with 12 bases fitting TRBD2. This CDR3 is 16 amino acids long. V shed 5 bases, J shed 2 bases, and the junction held 5 bases outside the gene matches. Germline lookup yields CDR1 SEHNR and CDR2 FQNEAQ (reference sequence). This CDR3 is CASSITSGGSTDTQYF. The CDR3 nucleotides read TGTGCCAGCAGCATTACTAGCGGGGGGTCCACAGATACGCAGTATTTT. The entire variable domain, with the rest obtained from reference TRBV7-9 and TRBJ2-3, is as follows: DTGVSQNPRHKITKRGQNVTFRCDPISEHNRLYWYRQTLGQGPEFLTYFQNEAQLEKSRLLSDRFSAERPKGSFSTLEIQRTEQGDSAMYLCASSITSGGSTDTQYFGPGTRLTVL.

The V gene is TRBV7-9, the J gene TRBJ1-2; 7 bases are a match to TRBD1. CDR1 and CDR2 (germline): SEHNR, FQNEAQ (reference sequence). The ends lost 4 bases at V and 1 base at J; junction bases unmatched: 3. This CDR3 has 14 amino acids. CDR3 amino acids: CASSSDRRNYGYTF. The CDR3 DNA reads as TGTGCCAGCAGCTCGGACAGGCGTAACTATGGCTACACCTTC.